The T cell receptor (beta chain) described here comes from a study of blood T cell repertoires in COVID-19. The CDR3 spans 16 residues. Germline V lookup: CDR1 MGHRA, CDR2 YSYEKL. V lost 3 bases and J lost 8; bases outside the gene matches: 10. In the original analysis: Reference gene primer amplification gave estimated nucleated cell counts. Generated by immunoSEQ multiplex PCR, the TCRdb table keeps only in-frame clones and is missing some. V, J and clone size are those of that table, while D and trimming were read from the DNA. This sample has about 180,000 clones, with 80% to 90% found just once. The sequence was obtained from a middle-aged man with active or convalescent COVID-19. The sample was peripheral blood. The chain employs TRBV4-1 and TRBJ1-4; 9 positions match TRBD1. CDR3 loop: CASSQSSRTGVEKLFF. CDR3 DNA: TGCGCCAGCAGCCAGTCCTCAAGGACAGGGGTAGAAAAACTGTTTTTT.